The rows below give T cell receptor beta chains drawn from one sample of a study of OX40 agonist ivuxolimab in advanced cancers. Produced via immunoSEQ multiplex PCR; TCRdb's table is partial and in-frame only. Counted here are 60,000 or so clones, roughly 93% occurring once; the ten biggest clones make up roughly a fifth. This specimen consisted of CD4+ or CD8+ T cells sorted from blood, obtained in a trial of the OX40 agonist ivuxolimab. These receptor sequences come from an adult with an advanced solid tumor such as melanoma, head and neck, liver or kidney cancer. CDR3s include the opening cysteine and the closing phenylalanine or tryptophan. The order of the fields is V gene, J gene, D gene, clone size, CDR3 DNA, CDR3 protein. A D gene is named only where the DNA matches it firmly. Size is omitted from some rows. Given values are once, few, many or a class for expanded clones.

V gene: TRBV4-1; J gene: TRBJ1-1; D gene: NA; clone size: NA; CDR3 DNA: TGCGCCAGCAGCCAAGGGCCGACCGAAGGCACTGAAGCTTTCTTT; CDR3 protein: CASSQGPTEGTEAFF
V gene: TRBV30; J gene: TRBJ2-3; D gene: TRBD2; clone size: NA; CDR3 DNA: TGTGCCTGGAGCGGACTAGCGCCTAGCACAGATACGCAGTATTTT; CDR3 protein: CAWSGLAPSTDTQYF
V gene: TRBV11-1; J gene: TRBJ2-1; D gene: NA; clone size: NA; CDR3 DNA: TGTGCCAGCAGCTTAGTAGGCAATGAGCAGTTCTTC; CDR3 protein: CASSLVGNEQFF
V gene: TRBV6-6; J gene: TRBJ2-7; D gene: NA; clone size: NA; CDR3 DNA: TGTGCCAGCAGCCTTTTAACAGGGTTCAACGAGCAGTACTTC; CDR3 protein: CASSLLTGFNEQYF
V gene: TRBV27; J gene: TRBJ2-1; D gene: TRBD2; clone size: NA; CDR3 DNA: TGTGCCAGCAGTCTAGGGTCTAGCGGGGAGGCCTACAATGAGCAGTTCTTC; CDR3 protein: CASSLGSSGEAYNEQFF
V gene: TRBV30; J gene: TRBJ1-1; D gene: NA; clone size: NA; CDR3 DNA: TGTGCCTGGAATGGTCGTTTGGTGTTCGGAAACACTGAAGCTTTCTTT; CDR3 protein: CAWNGRLVFGNTEAFF
V gene: TRBV9; J gene: TRBJ2-7; D gene: NA; clone size: NA; CDR3 DNA: TGTGCCAGCAGCGTAGGGGGTAGCGGCACCTACGAGCAGTACTTC; CDR3 protein: CASSVGGSGTYEQYF
V gene: TRBV7-9; J gene: TRBJ1-2; D gene: NA; clone size: NA; CDR3 DNA: TGTGCCAGCAGCTCCAGCGGTGGCTACACCTTC; CDR3 protein: CASSSSGGYTF
V gene: TRBV6-5; J gene: TRBJ1-1; D gene: NA; clone size: few; CDR3 DNA: TGTGCCAGCAGTTACTCCCAGGTGGAGGGGTACACTGAAGCTTTCTTT; CDR3 protein: CASSYSQVEGYTEAFF
V gene: TRBV16; J gene: TRBJ2-7; D gene: NA; clone size: NA; CDR3 DNA: TGTGCCAGCAGCCAACCTCGATCTGTTTTTGTTTACGAGCAGTACTTC; CDR3 protein: CASSQPRSVFVYEQYF
V gene: TRBV6-5; J gene: TRBJ2-1; D gene: NA; clone size: NA; CDR3 DNA: TGTGCCAGCAGTTCAAACCCGTTCAATGAGCAGTTCTTC; CDR3 protein: CASSSNPFNEQFF